The 14 T cell receptor beta chains listed next were all sequenced from one sample in a study of beta chain features in type 1 diabetes. All of the isolated RNA was reverse transcribed, so expressed TCRB transcripts were sequenced. Clones were read by immunoSEQ multiplex PCR, and TCRdb kept only the in-frame ones, dropping some. The sample lists 850,000 to 900,000 clones; roughly 17% were seen once. The sequenced sample consisted of naive CD4+ T cells from blood. These receptors were taken from a woman aged 18-29 years in good health.

This clone came up a few times. This chain joins TRBV29-1 and TRBJ2-6; 11 nucleotides match TRBD2. Germline V lookup: CDR1 SQVTM, CDR2 ANQGSEA. The V gene end was trimmed by 7 bases and the J gene end by 4 bases; junction bases not matched to a gene: 12. This CDR3 region has 17 residues. DNA for the CDR3: TGCAGCGCATTAACTAGCGGGAGTTCATCCGGGGCCAACGTCCTGACTTTC. This encodes CSALTSGSSSGANVLTF.

The rearrangement links TRBV28 to TRBJ1-3; unclear D gene. Germline V gives CDR1 MDHEN, CDR2 SYDVKM. This CDR3 comprises 11 residues. The CDR3 nucleotides are TGTGTGTCCCGCTCTGGAAACACCATATATTTT. This encodes CVSRSGNTIYF.

The rearrangement joins TRBV5-1 to TRBJ2-1; 9 bases map to TRBD1. CDR1 and CDR2 (germline): SGHRS, YFSETQ. The CDR3 loop spans 16 amino acids. The J segment lost 3 bases and the V segment lost 6 bases, leaving 10 bases of the junction unmatched. The CDR3 spells CASTRGPGQGYNEQFF. DNA of the CDR3: TGCGCCAGCACCAGAGGACCGGGACAGGGCTACAATGAGCAGTTCTTC.

This clone was seen only a few times. This chain links TRBV5-1 with TRBJ2-7, with TRBD2 matching over 11 bases. Looked up from germline, CDR1 is SGHRS and CDR2 is YFSETQ. J gave up 3 bases and V 3 bases, and 5 bases lay outside the gene matches. The CDR3 length is 15 residues. The CDR3 DNA reads TGCGCCAGCAGCTCCAGAGGGACTAGCGGCTACGAGCAGTACTTC. Translated: CASSSRGTSGYEQYF.

The chain has TRBV27 and TRBJ2-1; possibly TRBD1 or TRBD2 for D (5 bases each). Trimming stripped 4 bases from V and 4 bases from J, with 14 bases between. This CDR3 has 15 amino acids. Germline loops: CDR1 MNHEY, CDR2 SMNVEV (reference sequence). This chain's CDR3 is CASSWDGSLYNEQFF. The CDR3 DNA reads as TGTGCCAGCAGTTGGGACGGCTCGTTGTACAATGAGCAGTTCTTC.

This clone was observed a few times. V gene TRBV9 combines with J gene TRBJ2-5; 7 nucleotides agree with TRBD2. From germline, CDR1 is SGDLS and CDR2 YYNGEE. With V trimmed by 0 bases and J by 4 bases, 6 bases remained unmatched. This CDR3 is built from 15 residues. This CDR3 reads CASSVASGGTETQYF. The DNA of the CDR3 is TGTGCCAGCAGCGTAGCTTCGGGGGGAACAGAGACCCAGTACTTC.

Notes on this clone: One end of the junction fails to match germline, which may point to a read error. The sample carries other DNA sequences with the same CDR3. The rearrangement uses TRBV2 and TRBJ2-3, with TRBD2 matching over 11 bases. The CDR3 has 16 amino acids. Germline V gene sequence: CDR1 SNHLY, CDR2 FYNNEI. CDR3 loop: CASKKLAGDTGDTQYF. In nucleotides, the CDR3 is TGTGCCAGCAAGAAACTAGCGGGGGACACGGGCGATACGCAGTACTTT.

The rearrangement joins TRBV19 to TRBJ1-2, with 7 bases fitting TRBD1. Germline loops: CDR1 LNHDA, CDR2 SQIVND (reference sequence). This CDR3 comprises 13 residues. With V trimmed by 7 bases and J by 1 base, 3 bases remained unmatched. The CDR3 sequence is CASTGGYNYGYTF. The CDR3 region has the DNA TGTGCCAGTACAGGGGGATATAACTATGGCTACACCTTC.

This clone turned up a few times. The chain combines TRBV7-3 with TRBJ2-3; D uncertain. The CDR3 contains 15 residues. Trimming took off 5 bases at V and 0 bases at J, with 12 bases between the two ends. Germline values: CDR1 SGHTA, CDR2 FQGTGA. The CDR3 is CASSLDGTSTDTQYF. CDR3 DNA: TGTGCCAGCAGCCTGGACGGCACTAGCACAGATACGCAGTATTTT.

Concerning this clone itself: An end of the junction differs from the germline gene, which may be a read error. The rearrangement links TRBV7-2 to TRBJ2-7; D may match TRBD1 or TRBD2 (5 bases each). The CDR3 is 11 residues long. Germline V gives CDR1 SGHTA, CDR2 FQGNSA. CDR3 coding DNA: TGTGCCAGCAGCTCCCGGTCGGGGCAGCACTTC. Protein product: CASSSRSGQHF.

The V gene is TRBV6-5, the J gene TRBJ2-7; D unresolved. The CDR3 loop spans 13 amino acids. V dropped 8 bases and J dropped 6 bases, with 17 bases sitting between them. CDR1 MNHEY and CDR2 SVGAGI come from the germline V gene. The CDR3 reads CASQTLSRGEQYF. Written as DNA, the CDR3 is TGTGCCAGCCAAACTCTCTCCCGAGGCGAGCAGTACTTC.

This clone was seen a handful of times. The V gene is TRBV4-3, the J gene TRBJ1-4; 9 positions match TRBD1. The CDR3 runs to 15 residues. The V segment lost 2 bases and the J segment 6 bases; nucleotides outside the gene matches: 4. Germline V CDR1 and CDR2: LGHNA, YSLEER. DNA for the CDR3: TGCGCCAGCAGCCAACGACAGGGGGAGCATGAAAAACTGTTTTTT. Protein sequence: CASSQRQGEHEKLFF.

This rearrangement joins TRBV6-5 to TRBJ1-5; D gene unclear. There are 12 residues in the CDR3. Trimming removed 2 bases at V and 5 bases at J, with 4 bases between. Germline lookup yields CDR1 MNHEY and CDR2 SVGAGI. The CDR3 spells CASSYSDQPQHF. The CDR3 DNA reads as TGTGCCAGCAGTTACAGCGATCAGCCCCAGCATTTT.

Only a few counts were recorded for this clone. This sequence joins TRBV6-1 and TRBJ2-7; D is unresolved. The germline V gene encodes CDR1 MNHNS and CDR2 SASEGT. V lost 6 bases and J 7 bases, leaving 16 bases between the germline ends. This CDR3 has 13 amino acids. CDR3 coding DNA: TGTGCCAGCAGGGCTAGAAATGCAAGGGAGCAGTACTTC. Translating it yields CASRARNAREQYF.